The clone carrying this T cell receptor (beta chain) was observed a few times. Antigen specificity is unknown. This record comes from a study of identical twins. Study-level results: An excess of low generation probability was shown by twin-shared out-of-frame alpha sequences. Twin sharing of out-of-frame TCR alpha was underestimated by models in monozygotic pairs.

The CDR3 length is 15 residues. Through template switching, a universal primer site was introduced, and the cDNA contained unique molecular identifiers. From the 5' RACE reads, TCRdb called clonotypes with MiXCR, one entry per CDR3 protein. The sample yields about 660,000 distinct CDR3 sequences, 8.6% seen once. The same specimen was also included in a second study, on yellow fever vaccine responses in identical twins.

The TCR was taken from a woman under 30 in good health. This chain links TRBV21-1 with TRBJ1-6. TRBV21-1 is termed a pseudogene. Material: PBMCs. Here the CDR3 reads CASSKGVTAEVALHF. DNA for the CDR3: TGTGCCAGCAGCAAAGGTGTGACAGCGGAGGTGGCCCTCCACTTT.